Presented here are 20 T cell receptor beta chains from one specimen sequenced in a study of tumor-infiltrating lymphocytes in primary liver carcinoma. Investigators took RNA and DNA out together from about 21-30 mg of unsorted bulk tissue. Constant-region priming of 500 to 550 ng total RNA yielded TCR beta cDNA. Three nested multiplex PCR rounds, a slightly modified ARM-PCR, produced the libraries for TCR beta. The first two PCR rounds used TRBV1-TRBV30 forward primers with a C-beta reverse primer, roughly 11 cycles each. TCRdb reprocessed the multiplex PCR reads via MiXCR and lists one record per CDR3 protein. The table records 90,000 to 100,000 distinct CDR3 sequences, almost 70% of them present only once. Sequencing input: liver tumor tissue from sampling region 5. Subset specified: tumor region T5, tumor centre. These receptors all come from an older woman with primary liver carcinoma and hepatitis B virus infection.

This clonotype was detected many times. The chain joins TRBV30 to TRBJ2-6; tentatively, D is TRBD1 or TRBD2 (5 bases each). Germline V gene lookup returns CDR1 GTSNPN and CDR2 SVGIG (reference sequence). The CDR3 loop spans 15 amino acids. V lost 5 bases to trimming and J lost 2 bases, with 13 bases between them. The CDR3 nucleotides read TGTGCCTGGGCCCGGGAAGGGGCTGGGGCCAACGTCCTGACTTTC. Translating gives CAWAREGAGANVLTF.

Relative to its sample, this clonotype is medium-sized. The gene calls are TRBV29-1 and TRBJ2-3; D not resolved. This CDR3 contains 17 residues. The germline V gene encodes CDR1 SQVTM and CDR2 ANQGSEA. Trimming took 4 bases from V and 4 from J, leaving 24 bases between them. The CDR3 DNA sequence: TGCAGCGTTGGGCAAACCCCGGACGGAAGCCTTGCAGATACGCAGTATTTT. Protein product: CSVGQTPDGSLADTQYF.

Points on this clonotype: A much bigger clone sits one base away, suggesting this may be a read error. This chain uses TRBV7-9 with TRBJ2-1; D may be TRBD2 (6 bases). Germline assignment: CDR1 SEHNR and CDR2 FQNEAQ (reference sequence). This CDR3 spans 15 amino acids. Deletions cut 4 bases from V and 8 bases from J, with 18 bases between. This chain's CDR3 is CASSSAQTSRDEQFF. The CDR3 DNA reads TGTGCCAGCAGCTCTGCCCAGACTAGTAGGGATGAGCAGTTCTTC. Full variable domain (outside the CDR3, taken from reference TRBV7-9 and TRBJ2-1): DTGVSQNPRHKITKRGQNVTFRCDPISEHNRLYWYRQTLGQGPEFLTYFQNEAQLEKSRLLSDRFSAERPKGSFSTLEIQRTEQGDSAMYLCASSSAQTSRDEQFFGPGTRLTVL.

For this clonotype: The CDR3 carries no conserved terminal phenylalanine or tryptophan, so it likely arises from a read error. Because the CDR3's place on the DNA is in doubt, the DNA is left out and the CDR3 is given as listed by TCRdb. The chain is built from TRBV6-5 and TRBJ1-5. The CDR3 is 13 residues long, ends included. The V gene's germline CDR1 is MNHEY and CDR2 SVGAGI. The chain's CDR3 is CASSYGLNQPRHS.

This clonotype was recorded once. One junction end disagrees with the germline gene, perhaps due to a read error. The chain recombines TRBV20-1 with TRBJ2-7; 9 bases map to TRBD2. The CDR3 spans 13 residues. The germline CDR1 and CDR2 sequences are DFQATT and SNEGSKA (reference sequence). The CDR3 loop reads CSAATSGPYEQYF. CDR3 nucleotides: TGCAGTGCTGCGACTAGCGGACCCTATGAGCAGTACTTC.

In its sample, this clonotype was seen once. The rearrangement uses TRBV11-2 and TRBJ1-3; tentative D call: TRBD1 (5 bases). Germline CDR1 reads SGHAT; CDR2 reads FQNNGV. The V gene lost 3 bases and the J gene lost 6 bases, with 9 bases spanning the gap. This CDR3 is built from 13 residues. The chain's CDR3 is CASSFGGENTIYF. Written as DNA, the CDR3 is TGTGCCAGCAGCTTTGGGGGTGAAAACACCATATATTTT. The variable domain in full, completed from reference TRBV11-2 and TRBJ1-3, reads EAGVAQSPRYKIIEKRQSVAFWCNPISGHATLYWYQQILGQGPKLLIQFQNNGVVDDSQLPKDRFSAERLKGVDSTLKIQPAKLEDSAVYLCASSFGGENTIYFGEGSWLTVV.

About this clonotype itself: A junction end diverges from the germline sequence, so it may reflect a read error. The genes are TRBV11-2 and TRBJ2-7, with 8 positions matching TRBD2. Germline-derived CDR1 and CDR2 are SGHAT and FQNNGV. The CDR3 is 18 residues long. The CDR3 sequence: CASSLDRVSLAGPYGQYF. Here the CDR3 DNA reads TGTGCCAGTAGCTTAGATAGGGTCAGTCTAGCGGGTCCCTACGGGCAGTACTTC.

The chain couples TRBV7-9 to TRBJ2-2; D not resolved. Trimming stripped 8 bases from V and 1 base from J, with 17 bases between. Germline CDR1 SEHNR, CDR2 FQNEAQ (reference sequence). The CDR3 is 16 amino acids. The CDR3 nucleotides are TGTGCCAGCGGCTCCCTGCGAACACTGAACACCGGGGAGCTGTTTTTT. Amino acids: CASGSLRTLNTGELFF.

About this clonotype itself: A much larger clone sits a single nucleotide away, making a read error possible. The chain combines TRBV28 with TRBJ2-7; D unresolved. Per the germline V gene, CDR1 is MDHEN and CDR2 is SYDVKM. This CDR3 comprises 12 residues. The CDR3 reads CASCLKPHEQYF. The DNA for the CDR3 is TGTGCCAGCTGTTTGAAGCCCCACGAGCAGTACTTC.

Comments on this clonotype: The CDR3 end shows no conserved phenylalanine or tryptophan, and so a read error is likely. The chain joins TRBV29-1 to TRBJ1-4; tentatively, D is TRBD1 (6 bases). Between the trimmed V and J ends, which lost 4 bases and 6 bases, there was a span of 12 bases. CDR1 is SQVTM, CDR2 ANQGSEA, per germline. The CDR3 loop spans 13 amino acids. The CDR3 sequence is CSVGGGAYEKLFL. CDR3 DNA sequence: TGCAGCGTTGGCGGGGGGGCTTATGAAAAACTGTTTTTG.

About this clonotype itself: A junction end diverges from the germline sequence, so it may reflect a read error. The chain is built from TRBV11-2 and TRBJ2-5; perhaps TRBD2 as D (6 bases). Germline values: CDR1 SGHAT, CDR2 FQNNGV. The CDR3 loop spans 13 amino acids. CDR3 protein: CASGLDRGGTQYF. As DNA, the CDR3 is TGTGCCAGCGGCTTAGATAGGGGAGGGACCCAGTACTTC.

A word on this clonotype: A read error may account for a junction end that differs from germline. This chain's CDR3 is CAWYLPSYGYAF. CDR3 in DNA: TGTGCCTGGTATCTCCCGAGCTATGGTTACGCCTTC. This chain joins TRBV30 and TRBJ1-2; no clear D. The CDR3 is 12 amino acids. Germline CDR1 GTSNPN, CDR2 SVGIG (reference sequence).

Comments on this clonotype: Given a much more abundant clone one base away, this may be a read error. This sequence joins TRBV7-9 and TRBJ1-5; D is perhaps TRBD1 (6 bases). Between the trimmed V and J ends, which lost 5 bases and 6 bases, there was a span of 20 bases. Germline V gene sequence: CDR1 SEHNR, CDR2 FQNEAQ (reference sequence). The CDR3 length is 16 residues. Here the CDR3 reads CASSRGDMGQGQPQHF. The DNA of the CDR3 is TGTGCCAGCAGCCGTGGGGACATGGGGCAAGGTCAGCCCCAGCATTTT.

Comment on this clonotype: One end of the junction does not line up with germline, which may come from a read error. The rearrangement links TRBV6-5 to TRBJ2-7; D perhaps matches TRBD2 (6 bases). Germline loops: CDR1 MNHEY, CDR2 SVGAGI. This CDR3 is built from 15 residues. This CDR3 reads CASSFTSWRGYEQYF. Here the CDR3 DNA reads TGTGCCAGCAGTTTCACTAGCTGGAGAGGATACGAGCAATACTTC.

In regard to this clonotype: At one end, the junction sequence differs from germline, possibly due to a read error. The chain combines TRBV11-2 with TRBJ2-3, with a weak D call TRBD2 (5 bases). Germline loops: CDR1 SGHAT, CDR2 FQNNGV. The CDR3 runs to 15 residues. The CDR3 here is CARSPGLADPDTQYF. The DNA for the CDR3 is TGTGCCAGGAGCCCTGGACTGGCGGACCCAGATACGCAATATTTT.

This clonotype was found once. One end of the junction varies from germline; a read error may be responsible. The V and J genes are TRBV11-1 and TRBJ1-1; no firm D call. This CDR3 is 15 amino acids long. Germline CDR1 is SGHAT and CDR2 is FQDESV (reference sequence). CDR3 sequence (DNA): TGTGCCTGCAGCCATTCAGTCCAACTGAACACTGAAGCTTTCTTT. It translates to CACSHSVQLNTEAFF.

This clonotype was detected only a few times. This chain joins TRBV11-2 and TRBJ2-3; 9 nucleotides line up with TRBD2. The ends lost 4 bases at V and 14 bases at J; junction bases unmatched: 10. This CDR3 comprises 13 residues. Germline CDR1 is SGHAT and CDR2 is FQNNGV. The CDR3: CASSSGQAGGRYF. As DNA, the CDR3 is TGTGCCAGCAGCTCTGGACAAGCGGGGGGCCGGTATTTT.

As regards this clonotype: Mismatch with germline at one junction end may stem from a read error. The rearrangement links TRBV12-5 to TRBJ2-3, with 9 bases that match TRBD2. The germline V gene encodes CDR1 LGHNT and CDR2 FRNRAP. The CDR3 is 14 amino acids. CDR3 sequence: CASGRGGVEDTQFF. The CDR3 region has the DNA TGTGCTAGTGGGCGGGGGGGAGTGGAAGATACGCAGTTTTTT.

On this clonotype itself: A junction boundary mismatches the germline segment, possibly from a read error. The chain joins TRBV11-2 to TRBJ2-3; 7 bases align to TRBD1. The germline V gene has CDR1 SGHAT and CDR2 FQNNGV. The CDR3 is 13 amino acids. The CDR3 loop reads CASNFLGTDRQYF. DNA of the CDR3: TGTGCCAGCAACTTCCTCGGGACAGATAGGCAGTATTTT. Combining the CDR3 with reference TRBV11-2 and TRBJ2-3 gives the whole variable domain EAGVAQSPRYKIIEKRQSVAFWCNPISGHATLYWYQQILGQGPKLLIQFQNNGVVDDSQLPKDRFSAERLKGVDSTLKIQPAKLEDSAVYLCASNFLGTDRQYFGPGTRLTVL.

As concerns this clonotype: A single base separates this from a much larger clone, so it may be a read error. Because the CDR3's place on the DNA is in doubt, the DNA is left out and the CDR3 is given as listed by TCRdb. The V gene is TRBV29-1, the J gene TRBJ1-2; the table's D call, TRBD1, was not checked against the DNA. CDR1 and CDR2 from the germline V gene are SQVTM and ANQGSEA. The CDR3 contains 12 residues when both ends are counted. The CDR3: CSARGQPYGCTF.